A single T cell receptor beta chain is shown here with its context. Its antigen is still unknown. There are 13 residues in the CDR3. V lost 5 bases and J lost 2, with 8 bases in between. CDR1 is MNHNY, CDR2 SVGAGI, per germline (reference sequence). The record originates from a study of PD-1 blockade in classical Hodgkin lymphoma. Study overall: Patients were treated with nivolumab at 3 mg/kg, and this was given intravenously every 2 weeks. Notes on the study in general: Complete responders matched newly diagnosed patients in baseline diversity.

Every patient was affected by relapse after autologous stem cell transplantation, while exposure to brentuximab vedotin was not uniform. TCRdb keeps only in-frame clones here, not all; method: immunoSEQ multiplex PCR. This table has 60,000 or so clones, more than 75% appearing once. The chain is built from TRBV6-6 and TRBJ2-3; D possibly corresponds to TRBD1 (5 bases). Here the sequenced sample was peripheral blood mononuclear cells (PBMCs), taken at baseline. This receptor was identified in a human donor with classical Hodgkin lymphoma. For the CDR3, the DNA is TGTGCCAGCAGTCAGGGATTCACAGATACGCAGTATTTT. As protein: CASSQGFTDTQYF.